These 14 T cell receptor beta chains came from one sample sequenced in a study of cytomegalovirus exposure and HLA in healthy donors. The study ran its PCR with 60 Vbeta and 13 Jbeta primers. Generated by immunoSEQ multiplex PCR, the TCRdb table keeps only in-frame clones and is missing some. Seen here are 140,000 to 150,000 clones, about 71% observed once, and the top ten hold 2% to 2.5%. The sample comprised PBMCs. The receptors come from a woman aged 55-70 years in good health and CMV-seropositive.

The chain couples TRBV9 to TRBJ1-2; TRBD1 aligns across 7 bases. The germline V gene encodes CDR1 SGDLS and CDR2 YYNGEE. The CDR3 runs to 15 residues. The V and J ends lost 4 bases and 9 bases, in that order; junction bases with no gene match: 15. In DNA form, the CDR3 reads TGTGCCAGCAGCCCACAGCCGGGACAGCGATTCCGCTACACCTTC. Translation: CASSPQPGQRFRYTF.

This chain uses TRBV6-5 with TRBJ2-4; 7 bases fit TRBD1. V dropped 6 bases and J dropped 1; count of bases not matched to a gene: 6. The germline gives CDR1 MNHEY, CDR2 SVGAGI. There are 15 residues in the CDR3. Here the CDR3 DNA reads TGTGCCAGCAGGGGCGAGGGGGCTGCCAAAAACATTCAGTACTTC. Residues: CASRGEGAAKNIQYF.

This chain joins TRBV7-2 and TRBJ2-7; 7 nucleotides match TRBD2. Germline values: CDR1 SGHTA, CDR2 FQGNSA. V lost 0 bases and J lost 6; bases outside the gene matches: 5. This CDR3 is built from 14 residues. The CDR3 nucleotides are TGTGCCAGCAGCTTAGCGGGAGGGCCGGGCGAGCAGTACTTC. It yields the protein CASSLAGGPGEQYF.

The chain joins TRBV13 to TRBJ1-1; TRBD1 matches at 8 bases. Germline V lookup: CDR1 PRHDT, CDR2 FYEKMQ (reference sequence). With 5 bases clipped from V and 0 bases from J, the junction kept 5 bases outside the gene matches. The CDR3 consists of 15 residues. The CDR3 sequence: CASSPRQGLNTEAFF. CDR3 nucleotides: TGTGCCAGCAGCCCCCGACAGGGGCTGAACACTGAAGCTTTCTTT.

This clone appeared a few times. The chain carries TRBV21-1 and TRBJ1-6; TRBD1, as called in the table, went unchecked against the DNA. TRBV21-1 is a pseudogene. The length of the CDR3 is 14 residues. CDR3 in DNA: TGTGCCAGTAGGAGGACAGCCCATAATTCACCCCTCCACTTT. Encoded protein: CASRRTAHNSPLHF.

The V call is TRBV5-4, the J call TRBJ1-5; tentatively, D is TRBD1 (5 bases). The CDR3 has 16 amino acids. The V and J ends lost 4 bases and 2 bases respectively, with 16 bases between them. CDR1 SGHNT and CDR2 YYREEE come from the germline V gene (reference sequence). The CDR3 DNA follows: TGTGCCAGCAGCCGGGGGGGGGAGATGGGCAATCAGCCCCAGCATTTT. Translation: CASSRGGEMGNQPQHF.

The sample holds a few counts of this clone. The chain joins TRBV6-1 to TRBJ2-5; 9 bases map to TRBD2. The trim removed 8 bases at V and 3 bases at J, leaving 4 bases unmatched. Germline CDR1 MNHNS, CDR2 SASEGT. This CDR3 has 13 residues. CDR3 region: CASVSSGKETQYF. The DNA of the CDR3 is TGTGCCAGCGTCTCTAGCGGGAAAGAGACCCAGTACTTC.

V usage is TRBV25-1 and J usage is TRBJ1-2; D is ambiguous. V lost 2 bases, J lost 8 bases, and 9 bases lay in between. The CDR3 is 12 amino acids. In germline, CDR1 is MGHDK, CDR2 SYGVNS. CDR3 sequence (DNA): TGTGCCAGCAGTGAAGGGCAGTACGGCTACACCTTC. It yields the protein CASSEGQYGYTF.

V and J are TRBV9 and TRBJ1-1; no clear D. Between the trimmed V and J ends, which lost 1 base and 5 bases, there was a span of 6 bases. This CDR3 is 12 amino acids long. Per the germline V gene, CDR1 is SGDLS and CDR2 is YYNGEE. In nucleotides, the CDR3 is TGTGCCAGCAGCGTACTGAGGACTGAAGCTTTCTTT. This encodes CASSVLRTEAFF.

V and J are TRBV5-1 and TRBJ1-2, with D possibly TRBD1 on 5 matching bases. The CDR3 extends over 14 amino acids. Germline assignment: CDR1 SGHRS and CDR2 YFSETQ. V was pared by 0 bases and J by 0 bases, with 6 bases between. CDR3 sequence: CASSLETANYGYTF. In DNA, the CDR3 is TGCGCCAGCAGCTTGGAGACAGCTAACTATGGCTACACCTTC.

The genes are TRBV28 and TRBJ1-5, with no clear D. The germline gives CDR1 MDHEN, CDR2 SYDVKM. CDR3 length equals 18 residues. The V end was cut by 3 bases, the J end by 2 bases, with 20 bases between. CDR3 loop: CASSLLPRGGRGNQPQHF. DNA for the CDR3: TGTGCCAGCAGTTTGCTCCCTAGAGGAGGGAGAGGCAATCAGCCCCAGCATTTT.

This clone occurred a few times. The V gene is TRBV6-5, the J gene TRBJ2-1, with TRBD2 matching over 7 bases. CDR1 is MNHEY, CDR2 SVGAGI, per germline. With 6 bases clipped from V and 4 bases from J, the junction kept 9 bases outside the gene matches. The CDR3 is made up of 15 amino acids. The CDR3 protein is CASRSGTTQYNEQFF. CDR3 nucleotide sequence: TGTGCCAGCAGATCCGGGACTACACAATACAATGAGCAGTTCTTC.

This clone has a single count. This chain links TRBV28 with TRBJ1-2, with a weak D call TRBD1 (6 bases). Germline CDR1 MDHEN, CDR2 SYDVKM. V lost 7 bases, J lost 3 bases, and 15 bases lay in between. The length of the CDR3 is 14 residues. As DNA, the CDR3 is TGTGCCAGCACTCCCAGGGGAAGCGACTATGGCTACACCTTC. Amino acid sequence: CASTPRGSDYGYTF.

The chain couples TRBV27 to TRBJ2-3, with D maybe TRBD1 (6 bases). There are 20 residues in the CDR3. V gave up 5 bases and J gave up 2 bases, with 29 bases separating them. Germline CDR1 is MNHEY and CDR2 is SMNVEV (reference sequence). CDR3 nucleotide sequence: TGTGCCAGCAGTCCCCTAGGGACCCAGATTGGGGGCTATTTCACAGATACGCAGTATTTT. Protein: CASSPLGTQIGGYFTDTQYF.